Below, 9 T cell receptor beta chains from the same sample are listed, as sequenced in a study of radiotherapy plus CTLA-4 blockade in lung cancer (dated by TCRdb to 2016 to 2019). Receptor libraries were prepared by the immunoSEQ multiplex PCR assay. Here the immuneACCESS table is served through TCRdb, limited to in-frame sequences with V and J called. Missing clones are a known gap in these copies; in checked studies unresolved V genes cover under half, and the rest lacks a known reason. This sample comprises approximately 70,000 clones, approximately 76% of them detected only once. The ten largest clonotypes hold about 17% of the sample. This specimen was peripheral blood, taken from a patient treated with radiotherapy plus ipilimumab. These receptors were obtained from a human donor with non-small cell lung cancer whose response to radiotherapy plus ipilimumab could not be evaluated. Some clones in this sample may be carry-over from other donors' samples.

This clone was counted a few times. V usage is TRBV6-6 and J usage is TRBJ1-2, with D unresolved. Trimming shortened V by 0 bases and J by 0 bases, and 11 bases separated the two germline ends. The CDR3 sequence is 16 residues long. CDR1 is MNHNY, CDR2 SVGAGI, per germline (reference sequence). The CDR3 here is CASSYSAERANYGYTF. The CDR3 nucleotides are TGTGCCAGCAGTTACTCTGCAGAACGTGCTAACTATGGCTACACCTTC.

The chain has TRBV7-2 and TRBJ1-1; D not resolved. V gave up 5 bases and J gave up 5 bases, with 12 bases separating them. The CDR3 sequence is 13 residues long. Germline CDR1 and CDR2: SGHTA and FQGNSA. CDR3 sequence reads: CASSPHRRTEAFF. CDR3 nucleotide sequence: TGTGCCAGCAGCCCCCATAGAAGAACTGAAGCTTTCTTT.

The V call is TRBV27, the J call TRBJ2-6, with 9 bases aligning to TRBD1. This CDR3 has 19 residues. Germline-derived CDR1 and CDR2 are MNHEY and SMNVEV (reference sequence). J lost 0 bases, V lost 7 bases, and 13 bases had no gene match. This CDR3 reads CASTGLTGGPLSGANVLTF. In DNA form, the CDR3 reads TGTGCCAGCACCGGGCTAACAGGGGGCCCCCTCTCTGGGGCCAACGTCCTGACTTTC.

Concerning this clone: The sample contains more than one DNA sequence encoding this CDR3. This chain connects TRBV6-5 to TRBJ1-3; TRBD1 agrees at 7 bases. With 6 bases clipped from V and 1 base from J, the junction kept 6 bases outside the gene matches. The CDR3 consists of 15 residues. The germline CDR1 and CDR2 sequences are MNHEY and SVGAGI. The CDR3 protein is CASRRTGDSGNTIYF. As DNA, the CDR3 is TGTGCCAGCAGACGCACAGGGGATTCTGGAAACACCATATATTTT.

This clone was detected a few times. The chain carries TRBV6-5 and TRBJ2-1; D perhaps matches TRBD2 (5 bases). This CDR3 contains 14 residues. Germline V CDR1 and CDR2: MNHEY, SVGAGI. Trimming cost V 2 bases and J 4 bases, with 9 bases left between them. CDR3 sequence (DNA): TGTGCCAGCAGTTACGGAGAGCGGTACAATGAGCAGTTCTTC. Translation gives CASSYGERYNEQFF.

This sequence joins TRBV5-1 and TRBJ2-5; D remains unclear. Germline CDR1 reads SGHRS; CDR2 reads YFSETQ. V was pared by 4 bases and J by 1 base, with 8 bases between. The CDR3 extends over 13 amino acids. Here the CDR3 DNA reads TGCGCCAGCAGCCCGACATCCCAAGAGACCCAGTACTTC. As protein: CASSPTSQETQYF.

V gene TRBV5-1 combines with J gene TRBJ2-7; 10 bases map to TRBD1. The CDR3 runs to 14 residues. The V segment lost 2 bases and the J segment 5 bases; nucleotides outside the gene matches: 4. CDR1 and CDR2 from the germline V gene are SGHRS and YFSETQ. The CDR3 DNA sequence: TGCGCCAGCAGCTTCGGGACAGGGGTCCACGAGCAGTACTTC. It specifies CASSFGTGVHEQYF.

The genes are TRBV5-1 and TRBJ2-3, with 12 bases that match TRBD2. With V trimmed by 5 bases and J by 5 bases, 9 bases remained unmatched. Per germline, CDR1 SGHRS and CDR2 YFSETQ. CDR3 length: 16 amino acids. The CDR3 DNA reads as TGCGCCAGCAGTCCCACTCTAGCGGGGGGGGGAGATACGCAGTATTTT. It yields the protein CASSPTLAGGGDTQYF. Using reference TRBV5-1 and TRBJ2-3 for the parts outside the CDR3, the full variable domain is KAGVTQTPRYLIKTRGQQVTLSCSPISGHRSVSWYQQTPGQGLQFLFEYFSETQRNKGNFPGRFSGRQFSNSRSEMNVSTLELGDSALYLCASSPTLAGGGDTQYFGPGTRLTVL.

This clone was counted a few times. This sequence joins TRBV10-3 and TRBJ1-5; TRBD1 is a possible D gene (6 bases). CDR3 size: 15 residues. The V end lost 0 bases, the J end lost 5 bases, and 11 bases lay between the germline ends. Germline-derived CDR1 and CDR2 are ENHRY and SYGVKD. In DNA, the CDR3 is TGTGCCATCAGTGAGTCAGGAGGGGGGGATCAGCCCCAGCATTTT. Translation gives CAISESGGGDQPQHF.